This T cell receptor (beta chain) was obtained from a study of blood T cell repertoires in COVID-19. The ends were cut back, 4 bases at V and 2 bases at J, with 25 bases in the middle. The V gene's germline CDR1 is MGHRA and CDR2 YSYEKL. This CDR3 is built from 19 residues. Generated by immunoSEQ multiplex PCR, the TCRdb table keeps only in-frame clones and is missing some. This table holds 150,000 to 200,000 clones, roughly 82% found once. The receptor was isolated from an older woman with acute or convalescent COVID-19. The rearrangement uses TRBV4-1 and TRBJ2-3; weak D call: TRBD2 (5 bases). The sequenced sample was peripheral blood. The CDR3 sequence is CASSPTPLSLAGITDTQYF. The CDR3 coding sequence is TGCGCCAGCAGCCCGACCCCTTTATCTCTAGCCGGGATCACAGATACGCAGTATTTT.